The clone carrying this TCR beta chain has a count of ten or more. Its antigen is not known. Germline CDR1 is MGHRA and CDR2 is YSYEKL. The J segment lost 9 bases and the V segment lost 2 bases, leaving 17 bases of the junction unmatched. This CDR3 spans 19 amino acids. RNA transcripts served as the template for amplifying TCR beta CDR3 regions. TCR CDR3 underwent first-round RT-PCR with the HTBI primer set. TCRdb independently ran MiXCR on the multiplex PCR reads; one entry per CDR3 protein. This sample has 300,000 to 450,000 distinct CDR3 sequences, with 14% found just once. The entry originates in a study of T cells in Graves' hyperthyroidism and ophthalmopathy. Study at large: Peripheral blood was secured at the point of initial diagnosis, before any treatment. Broader study findings: Most thyroid clonotypes expanded above 0.001 appeared in blood too.

Orbital computed tomography, thyroid ultrasound, serum thyroxine and TRAb, and clinical symptoms together informed the diagnoses. Out of about 10 ml of fresh peripheral blood came the PBMCs. This TCR derives from a woman in her thirties with Graves' ophthalmopathy. The chain joins TRBV4-1 to TRBJ2-1, with TRBD2 matching 12 bases. Sequenced sample: blood. The CDR3 loop reads CASSQQREIPLAGGFEQFF. In DNA, the CDR3 is TGCGCCAGCAGCCAACAACGCGAAATACCTCTAGCGGGGGGGTTTGAGCAGTTCTTC.